A single sample gave rise to the 23 T cell receptor beta chains below, sequenced in a study of control samples from healthy donors and cancer patients. This table comes from immunoSEQ multiplex PCR, and its TCRdb copy is limited to in-frame clones, with some not included. The sample holds tens of thousands of clones; about 88% are singletons and the top ten take 6.5% to 8.5%. The sequenced sample was blood. Receptor source: a man aged 45-65 years in good health.

This rearrangement joins TRBV29-1 to TRBJ1-5; a weak D match, TRBD1 (6 bases). CDR3 length: 14 amino acids. V was pared by 6 bases and J by 0 bases, with 12 bases between. Looked up from germline, CDR1 is SQVTM and CDR2 is ANQGSEA. The CDR3 here is CSVETGHSNQPQHF. DNA for the CDR3: TGCAGCGTAGAGACAGGTCATAGCAATCAGCCCCAGCATTTT.

The J gene is TRBJ2-5, the V gene TRBV12-1; the D call TRBD1 from the table was never checked on the DNA. TRBV12-1 is a listed pseudogene. The CDR3 is 15 residues long. CDR3 loop: CASSSPDRGGETQYF. The DNA for the CDR3 is TGTGCCAGCAGCTCCCCAGACAGGGGAGGAGAGACCCAGTACTTC.

The J gene is TRBJ2-7, the V gene TRBV9; a possible D gene is TRBD2 (7 bases). The V end lost 1 base, the J end lost 5 bases, and 22 bases lay between the germline ends. Germline CDR1 SGDLS, CDR2 YYNGEE. The CDR3 has 17 residues. This chain's CDR3 is CASSVRKQGGGLDEQYF. The DNA for the CDR3 is TGTGCCAGCAGCGTACGTAAACAGGGAGGGGGATTGGACGAGCAGTACTTC.

V gene TRBV6-1 combines with J gene TRBJ2-2, with 9 bases fitting TRBD2. V lost 4 bases and J lost 5; bases outside the gene matches: 11. CDR3 length equals 17 residues. The germline V gene encodes CDR1 MNHNS and CDR2 SASEGT. The CDR3 loop reads CASSVSRGGAGTGELFF. The CDR3 region has the DNA TGTGCCAGCAGTGTATCTCGCGGGGGGGCCGGAACCGGGGAGCTGTTTTTT.

The DNA for the CDR3 is TGTGCCAGCAGCTTCAGTAGTCAAGGCTCCTACGAGCAGTACTTC. Its protein product is CASSFSSQGSYEQYF. This chain uses TRBV11-3 with TRBJ2-7; the D is unclear. V lost 3 bases and J lost 0, with 12 bases in between. Germline assignment: CDR1 SGHNT and CDR2 YENEEA. The CDR3 has 15 amino acids.

This chain uses TRBV7-2 with TRBJ2-1; D possibly matches TRBD1 or TRBD2 (5 bases each). CDR3 length equals 14 residues. V was cut by 2 bases and J by 5 bases, with 10 bases left in between. The germline V gene has CDR1 SGHTA and CDR2 FQGNSA. DNA for the CDR3: TGTGCCAGCAGCTTAACATGGGGACACAATGAGCAGTTCTTC. Translated: CASSLTWGHNEQFF.

The chain joins TRBV6-5 to TRBJ2-3; D is ambiguous. Germline CDR1 and CDR2: MNHEY and SVGAGI. CDR3 length: 16 amino acids. V was pared by 2 bases and J by 11 bases, with 23 bases between. The CDR3 loop reads CASSYPDRHLLWGQYF. CDR3 bases: TGTGCCAGCAGTTACCCGGACCGACATCTGCTTTGGGGGCAGTATTTT.

The rearrangement joins TRBV5-1 to TRBJ2-3, with 8 bases matching TRBD1. The CDR3 covers 16 residues. The germline V gene encodes CDR1 SGHRS and CDR2 YFSETQ. Trimming took 5 bases from V and 4 from J; bases not matched to a gene: 12. CDR3 protein: CASSRGTGGAADTQYF. CDR3 DNA sequence: TGCGCCAGCAGTCGAGGCACAGGGGGTGCGGCAGATACGCAGTATTTT.

The V call is TRBV5-5, the J call TRBJ1-5; TRBD1 matches at 10 bases. V dropped 4 bases and J dropped 15; count of bases not matched to a gene: 16. Germline assignment: CDR1 SGHKS and CDR2 YYEKEE (reference sequence). This CDR3 contains 15 residues. The CDR3 region has the DNA TGTGCCAGCAGCACCACCGGGACAGGGGAATCCAGTAGGCATTTT. This translates into CASSTTGTGESSRHF. The variable domain in full, completed from reference TRBV5-5 and TRBJ1-5, reads DAGVTQSPTHLIKTRGQQVTLRCSPISGHKSVSWYQQVLGQGPQFIFQYYEKEERGRGNFPDRFSARQFPNYSSELNVNALLLGDSALYLCASSTTGTGESSRHFGDGTRLSIL.

The gene calls are TRBV4-1 and TRBJ2-5; D is possibly TRBD1 (5 bases). V was trimmed by 1 base and J by 5 bases, leaving 11 bases between them. The CDR3 sequence is 14 residues long. CDR1 and CDR2 from the germline V gene are MGHRA and YSYEKL. The DNA of the CDR3 is TGCGCCAGCAGCCAAGCGTCAGGGTGGGAGACCCAGTACTTC. It codes for CASSQASGWETQYF.

The chain employs TRBV25-1 and TRBJ2-1; D not certain. Germline V gives CDR1 MGHDK, CDR2 SYGVNS. V was clipped by 4 bases and J by 9 bases, with 7 bases between them. The CDR3 spans 11 residues. The CDR3 coding sequence is TGTGCCAGCAGTGCCTCGTCTGAGCAGTTCTTC. Encoded protein: CASSASSEQFF.

The rearrangement uses TRBV30 and TRBJ2-7, with D perhaps being TRBD1 or TRBD2 (5 bases each). The CDR3 is 15 residues long. The V end lost 1 base, the J end lost 0 bases, and 13 bases lay between the germline ends. The germline V gene has CDR1 GTSNPN and CDR2 SVGIG (reference sequence). CDR3 sequence (DNA): TGTGCCTGGAGTGGTCTGGGGGATACCTCCTACGAGCAGTACTTC. It yields the protein CAWSGLGDTSYEQYF.

The chain is built from TRBV5-1 and TRBJ2-3, with D perhaps matching TRBD2 (7 bases). Germline V gene lookup returns CDR1 SGHRS and CDR2 YFSETQ. The ends were cut back, 3 bases at V and 6 bases at J, with 17 bases in the middle. CDR3 length: 15 residues. This chain's CDR3 is CASSSRTGGDDTQYF. The CDR3 nucleotides read TGCGCCAGCAGCTCTCGGACGGGGGGCGACGATACGCAGTATTTT.

This clone showed up just once. V gene TRBV4-3 combines with J gene TRBJ1-6; 8 bases line up with TRBD1. Germline CDR1 is LGHNA and CDR2 is YSLEER. The CDR3 totals 15 residues. Losses at the gene ends were 2 bases for V and 10 bases for J; bases not matched to a gene: 7. CDR3 protein: CASSQSGQGGSPLHF. CDR3 coding DNA: TGCGCCAGCAGCCAATCAGGACAGGGCGGATCACCCCTCCACTTT.

V usage is TRBV5-1 and J usage is TRBJ2-5, with 7 nucleotides matching TRBD1. Unmatched junction bases numbered 7, after V lost 2 bases and J lost 3 bases. Germline V CDR1 and CDR2: SGHRS, YFSETQ. The CDR3 length is 15 residues. CDR3: CASSLVTGTEETQYF. CDR3 DNA: TGCGCCAGCAGCTTAGTAACCGGGACAGAAGAGACCCAGTACTTC.

The V gene is TRBV7-2, the J gene TRBJ1-4, with 11 bases identical to TRBD1. This CDR3 has 17 residues. The V gene end was trimmed by 5 bases and the J gene end by 1 base; junction bases not matched to a gene: 6. The V gene's germline CDR1 is SGHTA and CDR2 FQGNSA. The CDR3 nucleotides are TGTGCCAGCAGCCCCCGGGACAGGGGGGTAACTAATGAAAAACTGTTTTTT. This sequence encodes CASSPRDRGVTNEKLFF.

This sequence joins TRBV4-2 and TRBJ2-5; weak D call: TRBD2 (6 bases). CDR3 length: 17 residues. Germline CDR1 is LGHNA and CDR2 is YNFKEQ. Trimming pared 0 bases from V and 0 bases from J, leaving 14 bases between. CDR3 sequence (DNA): TGTGCCAGCAGCCAAGAGGGGGACTTATCGTACCAAGAGACCCAGTACTTC. Its protein is CASSQEGDLSYQETQYF.

CDR3 coding DNA: TGTGCCAGCAGTTGGAAACAGGGGATAGCCAACGTCCTGACTTTC. It is translated as CASSWKQGIANVLTF. The chain joins TRBV6-5 to TRBJ2-6, with 7 nucleotides matching TRBD1. The ends lost 4 bases at V and 7 bases at J; junction bases unmatched: 7. Germline CDR1 reads MNHEY; CDR2 reads SVGAGI. The CDR3 runs 15 residues.

The chain employs TRBV6-5 and TRBJ1-2, with TRBD1 as a possible D gene (5 bases). Trimming removed 6 bases at V and 2 bases at J, with 16 bases between. Per the germline V gene, CDR1 is MNHEY and CDR2 is SVGAGI. The CDR3 contains 15 residues. DNA for the CDR3: TGTGCCAGCAGATCTACGGCCAGGGCAAACTATGGCTACACCTTC. It yields the protein CASRSTARANYGYTF.

The chain carries TRBV9 and TRBJ1-2; TRBD1 matches 9 bases. The junction had 5 bases not matched to a gene; V was cut back by 0 bases and J by 5 bases. Germline V gene lookup returns CDR1 SGDLS and CDR2 YYNGEE. This CDR3 region has 15 residues. The CDR3 loop is CASSVEGTGTYGYTF. The DNA of the CDR3 is TGTGCCAGCAGCGTAGAAGGGACAGGGACTTATGGCTACACCTTC.

V and J are TRBV6-6 and TRBJ1-6; D is uncertain. In germline, CDR1 is MNHNY, CDR2 SVGAGI (reference sequence). V lost 6 bases, J lost 10 bases, and 10 bases lay in between. This CDR3 has 12 residues. The CDR3 reads CASRFTESPLHF. CDR3 nucleotide sequence: TGTGCCAGCAGGTTTACCGAATCACCCCTCCACTTT.

This clone was recorded once. V and J are TRBV7-2 and TRBJ2-7; possible D gene TRBD1, 5 bases. This CDR3 spans 14 amino acids. V was shortened by 5 bases and J by 3 bases, with 14 bases between the two germline ends. Germline CDR1 and CDR2: SGHTA and FQGNSA. The CDR3 protein is CASSLQGTYYEQYF. The CDR3, as DNA: TGTGCCAGCAGCCTGCAGGGTACCTACTACGAGCAGTACTTC.

This chain links TRBV9 with TRBJ1-2; 9 nucleotides match TRBD1. CDR3 length: 17 amino acids. Germline V gene sequence: CDR1 SGDLS, CDR2 YYNGEE. J gave up 8 bases and V 0 bases, and 14 bases lay outside the gene matches. The CDR3 DNA sequence: TGTGCCAGCAGCGTAGACCCACCATCCGGGACAGGGAGCGGCTACACCTTC. This gives the protein CASSVDPPSGTGSGYTF. Together with reference TRBV9 and TRBJ1-2, the CDR3 gives the full variable domain: DSGVTQTPKHLITATGQRVTLRCSPRSGDLSVYWYQQSLDQGLQFLIQYYNGEERAKGNILERFSAQQFPDLHSELNLSSLELGDSALYFCASSVDPPSGTGSGYTFGSGTRLTVV.